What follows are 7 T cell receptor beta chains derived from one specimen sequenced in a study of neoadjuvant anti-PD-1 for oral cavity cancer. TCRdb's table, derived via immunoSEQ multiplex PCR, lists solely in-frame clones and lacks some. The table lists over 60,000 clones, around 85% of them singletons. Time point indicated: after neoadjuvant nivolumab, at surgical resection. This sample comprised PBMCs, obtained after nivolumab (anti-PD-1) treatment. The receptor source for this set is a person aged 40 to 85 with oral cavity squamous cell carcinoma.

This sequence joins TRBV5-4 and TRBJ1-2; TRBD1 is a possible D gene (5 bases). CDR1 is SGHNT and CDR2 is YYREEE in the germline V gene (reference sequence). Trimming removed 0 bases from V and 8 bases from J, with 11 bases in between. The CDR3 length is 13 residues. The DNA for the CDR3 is TGTGCCAGCAGCTTGGCGGGGGGGGACGGCTACACCTTC. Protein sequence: CASSLAGGDGYTF.

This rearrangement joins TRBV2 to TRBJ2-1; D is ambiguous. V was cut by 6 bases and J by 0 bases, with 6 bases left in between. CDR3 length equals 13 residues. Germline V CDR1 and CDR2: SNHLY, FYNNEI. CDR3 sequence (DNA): TGTGCCAGCAGGGGAAACTCCTACAATGAGCAGTTCTTC. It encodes CASRGNSYNEQFF. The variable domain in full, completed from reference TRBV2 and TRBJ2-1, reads EPEVTQTPSHQVTQMGQEVILRCVPISNHLYFYWYRQILGQKVEFLVSFYNNEISEKSEIFDDQFSVERPDGSNFTLKIRSTKLEDSAMYFCASRGNSYNEQFFGPGTRLTVL.

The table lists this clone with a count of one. CDR3 nucleotides: TGTGCCAGCAGCTTAGTTACGTACGGCTACACCTTC. Its translation: CASSLVTYGYTF. This sequence joins TRBV5-6 and TRBJ1-2; D gene uncertain. Germline CDR1 SGHDT, CDR2 YYEEEE. The CDR3 is made up of 12 amino acids. V was clipped by 2 bases and J by 8 bases, with 10 bases between them.

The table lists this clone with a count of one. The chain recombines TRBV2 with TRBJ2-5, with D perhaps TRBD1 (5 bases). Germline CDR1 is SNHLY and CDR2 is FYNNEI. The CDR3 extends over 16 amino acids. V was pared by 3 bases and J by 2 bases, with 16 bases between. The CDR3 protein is CASSDFAQGTQETQYF. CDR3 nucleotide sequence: TGTGCCAGCAGTGATTTCGCCCAGGGTACGCAAGAGACCCAGTACTTC.

The CDR3 spells CASSLTSSSYEQYF. The DNA for the CDR3 is TGTGCCAGCAGCTTAACTTCTAGCTCCTACGAGCAGTACTTC. The chain has TRBV5-6 and TRBJ2-7, with unresolved D. CDR3 length: 14 residues. V dropped 2 bases and J dropped 0 bases, with 9 bases sitting between them. Germline values: CDR1 SGHDT, CDR2 YYEEEE.

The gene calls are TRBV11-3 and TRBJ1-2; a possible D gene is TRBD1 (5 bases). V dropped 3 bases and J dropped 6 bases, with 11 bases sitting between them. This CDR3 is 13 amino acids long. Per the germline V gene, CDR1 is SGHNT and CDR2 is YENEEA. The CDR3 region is CASSFRGRDGYTF. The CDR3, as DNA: TGTGCCAGCAGCTTTAGGGGCCGTGATGGCTACACCTTC.

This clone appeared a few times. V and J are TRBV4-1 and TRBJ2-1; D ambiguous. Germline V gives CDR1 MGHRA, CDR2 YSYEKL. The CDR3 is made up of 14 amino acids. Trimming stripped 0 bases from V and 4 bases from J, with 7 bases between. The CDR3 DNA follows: TGCGCCAGCAGCCAAGAAGGCACGTACAATGAGCAGTTCTTC. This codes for CASSQEGTYNEQFF.